Given below is one TCR beta chain in context. This clonotype has only a few counts. This receptor's antigen is unknown. Base qualities were left out, and no much larger clone turns up one base away. The source of the sample is a study of T cells after yellow fever vaccination (dated by TCRdb to between 2018 and 2021). For context, the study as a whole: The SMART-Seq v4 Ultra Low Input RNA kit was used to prepare libraries from fractions with low cell numbers. Bulk TCR alpha and beta repertoires were sequenced longitudinally to track T-cell clones before and after primary and booster YFV17D yellow fever vaccination. Two healthy male donors, one aged 18 to 29 and one aged 30 to 40 years, made up the cohort. Bulk PBMC replicates and cell subsets were isolated from blood drawn at multiple timepoints before and after both primary and secondary immunization.

The meaning of the sample's treatment or condition label: live attenuated yellow fever vaccine strain. Two biological replicates of bulk PBMCs were collected at each blood-draw timepoint. PBMCs were isolated from peripheral blood using a standard Ficoll-Paque protocol. TriZol was used to extract RNA from bulk PBMCs, CD4 and CD8 fractions, and dextramer-positive and dextramer-negative fractions. Trimming takes 4 bases from V and 8 bases from J, and the germline ends sit 15 bases apart. Including the terminal cysteine and phenylalanine, the CDR3 comprises 14 residues. Of the read, only the CDR3 DNA is kept; its 42 bases are in frame from base 1. CDR1 is given as SGHKS and CDR2 as YYEKEE, both from the germline V gene (reference sequence). What the work shows at the level of the full study, not this receptor alone: Only two donors were included in the study, so the extent to which the findings can be generalized is limited. Computational filtering was needed because FACS-sorted repertoires could contain abundant contaminating clonotypes from the bulk population. The secondary T-cell response was found to be weaker but faster than the primary response, with a peak reached on day 5 rather than on day 15. After the booster, most clones that had expanded after primary vaccination were detected again (approximately 96% of CD4 and around 88% of CD8), suggesting broad maintenance of memory. A small fraction of clonotypes appeared in both the CD4 and CD8 compartments, likely as a result of convergent recombination.

TCR cDNA was synthesized by 5'RACE template switching, which introduced a universal primer site and unique molecular identifiers. Priming for cDNA synthesis came from both the TCR alpha and TCR beta constant segments. Libraries were amplified in two PCR steps, with sample barcodes and sequencing adapters added in the second step. Sequencing of the libraries was done on either Illumina HiSeq 2500 (2x100 bp) or NovaSeq (2x150 bp). On the study's bioinformatics: MIGEC was used to demultiplex reads and collapse the reads into UMI consensus sequences, and MiXCR was used for V(D)J alignment. Vaccine-responding clonotypes were identified with edgeR using replicate PBMC samples, with FDR below 0.01 and a log2 fold change above 5 up to day 15 being required. CD4 or CD8 identity was assigned to each bulk clonotype according to whether the clonotype was present at higher abundance in the sequenced CD4 repertoire or the sequenced CD8 repertoire. TCRdb took the public reads, trimmed them with fastp at Q25, ran MiXCR for clone calling and kept in-frame beta chains. Each CDR3 protein appears once, grouped with its most common genes and DNA. TCRdb's processing, not the authors', yielded these V and J calls. The sample table shows approximately 610,000 distinct CDR3 sequences, and around 16% are seen once. The ten biggest clones cover 15% to 20% of the sample.

The sequencing used PBMCs, collected 4 to 6 days after the first yellow fever vaccination. The clonotype originates from a man aged 18 to 35 who received the YFV17D yellow fever vaccine. Here the chain combines TRBV5-5 and TRBJ1-4; the D gene is unclear. The DNA sequence is as follows: TGTGCCAGCAGCCCCGATACGGCATTCGAAAAACTGTTTTTT. This codes for CASSPDTAFEKLFF.